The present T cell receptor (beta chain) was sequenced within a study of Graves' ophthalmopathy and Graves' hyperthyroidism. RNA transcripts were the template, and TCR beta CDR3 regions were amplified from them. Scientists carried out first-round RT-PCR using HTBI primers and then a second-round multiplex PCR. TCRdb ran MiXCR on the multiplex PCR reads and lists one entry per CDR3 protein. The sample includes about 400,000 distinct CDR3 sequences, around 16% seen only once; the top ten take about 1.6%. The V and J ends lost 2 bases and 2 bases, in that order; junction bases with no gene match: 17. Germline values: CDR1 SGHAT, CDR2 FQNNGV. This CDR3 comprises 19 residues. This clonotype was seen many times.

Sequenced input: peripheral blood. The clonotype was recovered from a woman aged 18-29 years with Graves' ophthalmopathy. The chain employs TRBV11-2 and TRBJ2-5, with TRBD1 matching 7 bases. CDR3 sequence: CASSLRPDRVRAVQETQYF. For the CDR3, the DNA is TGTGCCAGCAGCTTAAGGCCCGACAGGGTTCGAGCGGTTCAAGAGACCCAGTACTTC.